The 14 T cell receptor beta chains below come from one sample, sequenced in a study of T cells in Graves' hyperthyroidism and ophthalmopathy. Template material for amplifying TCR beta CDR3 regions consisted of RNA transcripts. First-round RT-PCR with HTBI primers amplified the TCR CDR3 region. One entry per CDR3 protein results from TCRdb running MiXCR on the multiplex PCR reads. The sample consists of about 350,000 distinct CDR3 sequences, 15% to 20% of them appearing once. The material sequenced was blood. The receptor source for this set is a woman aged 35 to 49 with Graves' ophthalmopathy.

This clonotype was observed at least ten times. The V and J genes are TRBV27 and TRBJ2-2; 9 bases are shared with TRBD2. Looked up from germline, CDR1 is MNHEY and CDR2 is SMNVEV (reference sequence). The CDR3 spans 17 residues. The junction had 12 bases not matched to a gene; V was cut back by 5 bases and J by 5 bases. The CDR3 here is CASSLPSGVGWTGELFF. CDR3 sequence (DNA): TGTGCCAGCAGTCTCCCTAGCGGGGTGGGGTGGACCGGGGAGCTGTTTTTT.

At least ten counts were recorded for this clonotype. The chain is built from TRBV6-5 and TRBJ2-7; 7 nucleotides line up with TRBD2. Germline-derived CDR1 and CDR2 are MNHEY and SVGAGI. The CDR3 sequence is 13 residues long. The trim removed 8 bases at V and 1 base at J, leaving 5 bases unmatched. In nucleotides, the CDR3 is TGTGCCAGCGCGCAGCGGGGATCCTACGAGCAGTACTTC. Residues: CASAQRGSYEQYF.

This clonotype was recorded at least ten times. J is TRBJ2-7 and V is TRBV7-9, with TRBD1 as a possible D gene (6 bases). V lost 5 bases to trimming and J lost 2 bases, with 13 bases between them. The CDR3 is 14 residues long. CDR1 is SEHNR, CDR2 FQNEAQ, per germline (reference sequence). In DNA, the CDR3 is TGTGCCAGCAGCCCCAGACAGGAACCCTACGAGCAGTACTTC. This gives the protein CASSPRQEPYEQYF.

This clonotype has a count of ten or more. This chain uses TRBV9 with TRBJ1-1; D is uncertain. The CDR3 totals 15 residues. Per germline, CDR1 SGDLS and CDR2 YYNGEE. V lost 2 bases, J lost 2 bases, and 13 bases lay in between. The CDR3 region is CASSVTGFTNTEAFF. CDR3 nucleotide sequence: TGTGCCAGCAGCGTGACGGGATTTACAAACACTGAAGCTTTCTTT.

This clonotype occurred many times. Possible read error: a much larger clone is one base away. The V call is TRBV30, the J call TRBJ1-1; D is possibly TRBD1 (6 bases). Trimming cost V 5 bases and J 4 bases, with 14 bases left between them. The CDR3 runs 13 residues. Germline CDR1 is GTSNPN and CDR2 is SVGIG (reference sequence). The CDR3 loop is CAWGSTGTTEAFF. CDR3 sequence (DNA): TGTGCCTGGGGGAGCACAGGGACCACTGAAGCTTTCTTT.

This clonotype occurred many times. The junction departs from germline at one end; a sequencing error may be responsible. The chain recombines TRBV6-1 with TRBJ1-4; no definite D call. From germline, CDR1 is MNHNS and CDR2 SASEGT. The CDR3 totals 11 residues. In DNA form, the CDR3 reads TGTGCCAGCAGTGAACCTCGAGCTGCGTATTTT. Translating gives CASSEPRAAYF.

This clonotype was seen at least ten times. The chain combines TRBV6-2 or TRBV6-3 with TRBJ2-7; D is ambiguous. Germline V CDR1 and CDR2: MNHEY, SVGEGT. The CDR3 consists of 16 residues. V shed 5 bases and J shed 4 bases, with 21 bases lying between them. The CDR3 loop is CASSQSRFSPTYEQYF. CDR3 sequence (DNA): TGTGCCAGCAGTCAATCCCGGTTCTCCCCCACTTACGAGCAGTACTTC.

This sequence joins TRBV20-1 and TRBJ2-7; 8 nucleotides align to TRBD2. The CDR3 spans 14 residues. V shed 2 bases, J shed 2 bases, and the junction held 5 bases outside the gene matches. Germline assignment: CDR1 DFQATT and CDR2 SNEGSKA (reference sequence). DNA of the CDR3: TGCAGTGCTAGAATAGCGGGACCGACCTACGAGCAGTACTTC. Its translation is CSARIAGPTYEQYF.

This clonotype was seen ten or more times. The rearrangement links TRBV30 to TRBJ2-7; TRBD2 matches 8 bases. Trimming took 8 bases from V and 2 from J; bases not matched to a gene: 5. The germline V gene encodes CDR1 GTSNPN and CDR2 SVGIG (reference sequence). The CDR3 spans 12 residues. This CDR3 is CAASGRPYEQYF. CDR3 nucleotides: TGTGCCGCGAGCGGGAGACCCTACGAGCAGTACTTC. Full variable domain (missing parts from reference TRBV30 and TRBJ2-7): SQTIHQWPATLVQPVGSPLSLECTVEGTSNPNLYWYRQAAGRGLQLLFYSVGIGQISSEVPQNLSASRPQDRQFILSSKKLLLSDSGFYLCAASGRPYEQYFGPGTRLTVT.

This clonotype was found many times. This chain uses TRBV5-6 with TRBJ1-2, with D hard to call. This CDR3 comprises 14 residues. The germline V and J ends were trimmed by 6 bases and 2 bases, with 14 bases remaining between them. Germline V gene lookup returns CDR1 SGHDT and CDR2 YYEEEE. The CDR3 coding sequence is TGTGCCAGCACCTCCATCGGCGGGAACTATGGCTACACCTTC. Protein sequence: CASTSIGGNYGYTF.

This clonotype was seen many times. This chain joins TRBV5-1 and TRBJ1-2; 8 nucleotides align to TRBD1. V trimming: 4 bases; J trimming: 3 bases; junction bases outside the gene matches: 2. CDR3 size: 13 residues. CDR1 is SGHRS, CDR2 YFSETQ, per germline. CDR3 loop: CASSAQGDYGYTF. The DNA for the CDR3 is TGCGCCAGCAGCGCACAGGGGGACTATGGCTACACCTTC.

This chain joins TRBV12-3 or TRBV12-4 and TRBJ2-7; 8 nucleotides align to TRBD1. V lost 6 bases to trimming and J lost 6 bases; unmatched junction nucleotides: 7. The CDR3 has 13 amino acids. The CDR3 region is CASSLRTGTEQYF. CDR3 DNA sequence: TGTGCCAGCAGCCTGCGGACAGGGACCGAGCAGTACTTC.

This clonotype appeared many times. The V and J genes are TRBV3-1 and TRBJ1-6; 7 bases are a match to TRBD1. Germline V gene sequence: CDR1 LGHDT, CDR2 YNNKEL (reference sequence). V lost 4 bases and J lost 4; bases outside the gene matches: 1. This CDR3 comprises 14 residues. Written as DNA, the CDR3 is TGTGCCAGCAGCCCGGGACAGTATAATTCACCCCTCCACTTT. This gives the protein CASSPGQYNSPLHF.

This clonotype was counted many times. The chain links TRBV5-1 to TRBJ2-2; 7 bases fit TRBD1. This CDR3 comprises 15 residues. Losses at the gene ends were 1 base for V and 6 bases for J; bases not matched to a gene: 6. Germline lookup yields CDR1 SGHRS and CDR2 YFSETQ. The CDR3 reads CASSLTGQAPGELFF. Written as DNA, the CDR3 is TGCGCCAGCAGCTTGACCGGACAGGCGCCCGGGGAGCTGTTTTTT.